Sequencing of this TCR beta chain was carried out in a study of shared clonotypes between healthy human individuals. Study-wide context: Donors consisted of a couple of women and a few men between 18 and 49. The plates for each donor numbered three CD4 naive, three CD4 memory, two CD8 naive and one CD8 memory.

TCRdb keeps only in-frame clones here, not all; method: immunoSEQ multiplex PCR. The data show roughly 2 million clones, approximately 94% seen once. Adult donors, all healthy and HIV-negative, had no recent acute infections or vaccinations. The material sequenced was naive CD4+ T cells sorted from blood. Subset of the sample: CD45RA+ positively selected. The source is a man between 18 and 35 years old in good health.

CDR3 coding DNA: TGTGCCAGCAGCCCGGGGACAGGGTATTATGGCTACACCTTC. Translated: CASSPGTGYYGYTF. The J gene is TRBJ1-2, the V gene TRBV13; 9 bases are a match to TRBD1. V trimming: 5 bases; J trimming: 5 bases; junction bases outside the gene matches: 6. Germline V lookup: CDR1 PRHDT, CDR2 FYEKMQ (reference sequence). This CDR3 is built from 14 residues.